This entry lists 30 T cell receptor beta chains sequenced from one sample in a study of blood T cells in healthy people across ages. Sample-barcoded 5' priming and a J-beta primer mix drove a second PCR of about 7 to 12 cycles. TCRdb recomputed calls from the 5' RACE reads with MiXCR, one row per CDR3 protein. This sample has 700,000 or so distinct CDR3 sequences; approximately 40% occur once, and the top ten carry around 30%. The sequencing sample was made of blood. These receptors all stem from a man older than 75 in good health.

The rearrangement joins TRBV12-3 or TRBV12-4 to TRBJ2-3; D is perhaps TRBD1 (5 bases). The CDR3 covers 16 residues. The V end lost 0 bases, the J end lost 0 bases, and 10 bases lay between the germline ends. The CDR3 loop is CASSLARQSSTDTQYF. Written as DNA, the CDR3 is TGTGCCAGCAGTTTAGCGAGACAGTCTAGCACAGATACGCAGTATTTT.

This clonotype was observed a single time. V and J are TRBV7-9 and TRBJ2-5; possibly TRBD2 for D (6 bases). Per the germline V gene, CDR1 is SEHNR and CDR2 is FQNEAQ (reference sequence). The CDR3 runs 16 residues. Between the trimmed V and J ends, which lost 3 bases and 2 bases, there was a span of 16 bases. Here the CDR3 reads CASSFPGGLPQETQYF. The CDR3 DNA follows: TGTGCCAGCAGCTTTCCTGGAGGGTTGCCTCAAGAGACCCAGTACTTC.

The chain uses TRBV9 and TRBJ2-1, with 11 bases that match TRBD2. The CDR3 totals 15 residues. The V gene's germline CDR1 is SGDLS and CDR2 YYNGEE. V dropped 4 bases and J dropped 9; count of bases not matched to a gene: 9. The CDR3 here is CASSTLAGDLGEQFF. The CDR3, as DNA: TGTGCCAGCAGCACACTAGCGGGAGACCTCGGTGAGCAGTTCTTC.

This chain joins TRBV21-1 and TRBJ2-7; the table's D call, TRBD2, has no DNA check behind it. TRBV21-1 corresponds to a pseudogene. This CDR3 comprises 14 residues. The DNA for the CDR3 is TGTGCCAGCAGCAAAGCAGGGCAGTTCGACGAGCAGTACTTC. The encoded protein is CASSKAGQFDEQYF.

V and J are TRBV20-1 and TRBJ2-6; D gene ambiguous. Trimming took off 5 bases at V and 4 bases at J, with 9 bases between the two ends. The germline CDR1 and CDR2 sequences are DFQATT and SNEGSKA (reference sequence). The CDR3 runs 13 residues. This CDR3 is CSAGRLGANVLTF. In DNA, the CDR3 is TGCAGTGCTGGAAGGTTGGGGGCCAACGTCCTGACTTTC.

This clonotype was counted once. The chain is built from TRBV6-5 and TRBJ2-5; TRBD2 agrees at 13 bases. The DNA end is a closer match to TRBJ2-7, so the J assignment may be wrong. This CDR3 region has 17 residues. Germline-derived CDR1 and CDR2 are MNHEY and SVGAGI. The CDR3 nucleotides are TGTGCCAGCAGTTACCTGAGGACTAGCGGGAGTCACTACGAGCAGTACTTC. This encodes CASSYLRTSGSHYEQYF.

The CDR3 DNA follows: TGCGCCAGCAGCCTCGACAGGACATTCACCGGGGAGCTGTTTTTT. Its translation: CASSLDRTFTGELFF. J is TRBJ2-2 and V is TRBV4-3; TRBD1 might be the D (6 bases). Germline assignment: CDR1 LGHNA and CDR2 YSLEER. The CDR3 is made up of 15 amino acids. Trimming stripped 4 bases from V and 4 bases from J, with 13 bases between.

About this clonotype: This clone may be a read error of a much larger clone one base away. The CDR3 nucleotides read TGTGCCAGCACCGCAGGTGTCGGCGAGGCCCAGTACTTC. Its translation: CASTAGVGEAQYF. The J gene is TRBJ2-5, the V gene TRBV12-3 or TRBV12-4; D is ambiguous. CDR3 size: 13 residues. V dropped 7 bases and J dropped 9 bases, with 18 bases sitting between them.

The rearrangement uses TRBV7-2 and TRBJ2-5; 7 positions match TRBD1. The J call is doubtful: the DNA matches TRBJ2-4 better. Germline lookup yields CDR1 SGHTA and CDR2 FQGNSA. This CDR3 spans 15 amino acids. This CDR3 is CASSTETGLRNIQYF. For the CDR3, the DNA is TGTGCCAGCAGCACTGAGACAGGGTTAAGGAACATTCAGTACTTC.

CDR3 residues: CASSLGRGVAYNEQFF. The CDR3 DNA reads TGTGCCAGCAGCTTAGGTCGGGGGGTTGCCTACAATGAGCAGTTCTTC. The V call is TRBV7-8, the J call TRBJ2-1; 7 positions match TRBD2. CDR1 and CDR2 (germline): SGHVS, FQNEAQ. The CDR3 covers 16 residues. With 1 base clipped from V and 2 bases from J, the junction kept 5 bases outside the gene matches.

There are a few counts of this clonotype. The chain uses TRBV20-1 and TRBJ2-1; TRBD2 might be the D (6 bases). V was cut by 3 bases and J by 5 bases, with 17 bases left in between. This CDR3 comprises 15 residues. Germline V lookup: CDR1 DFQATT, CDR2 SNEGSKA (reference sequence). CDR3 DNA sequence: TGCAGTGCTAGGACCTTCGGGACTCCCAACAATGAGCAGTTCTTC. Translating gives CSARTFGTPNNEQFF.

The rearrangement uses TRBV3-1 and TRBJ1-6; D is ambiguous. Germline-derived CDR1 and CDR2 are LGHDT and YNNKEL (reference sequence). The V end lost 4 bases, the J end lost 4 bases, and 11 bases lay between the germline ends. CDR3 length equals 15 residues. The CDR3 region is CASSRLANYNSPLHF. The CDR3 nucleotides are TGTGCCAGCAGCCGCCTGGCTAATTATAATTCACCCCTCCACTTT.

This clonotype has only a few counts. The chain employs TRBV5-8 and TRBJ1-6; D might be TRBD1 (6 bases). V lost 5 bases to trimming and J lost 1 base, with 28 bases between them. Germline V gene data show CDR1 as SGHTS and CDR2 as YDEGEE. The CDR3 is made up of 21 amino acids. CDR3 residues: CASSYRDKSSRRQSYNSPLHF. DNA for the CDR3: TGTGCCAGCAGTTACCGGGACAAGAGTTCCAGGCGCCAATCCTATAATTCACCCCTCCACTTT.

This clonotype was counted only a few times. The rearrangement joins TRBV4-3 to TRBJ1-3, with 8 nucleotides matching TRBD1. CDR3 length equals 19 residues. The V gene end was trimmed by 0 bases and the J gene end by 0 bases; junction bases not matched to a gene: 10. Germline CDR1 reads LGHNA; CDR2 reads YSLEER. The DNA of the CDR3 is TGCGCCAGCAGCCAAGATTGGAGAGGGACAGGTTCCTCTGGAAACACCATATATTTT. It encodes CASSQDWRGTGSSGNTIYF.

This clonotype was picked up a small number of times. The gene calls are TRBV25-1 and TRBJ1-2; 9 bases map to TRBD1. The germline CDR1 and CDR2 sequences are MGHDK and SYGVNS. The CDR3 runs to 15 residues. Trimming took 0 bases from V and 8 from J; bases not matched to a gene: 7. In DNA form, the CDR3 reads TGTGCCAGCAGTGAATACCCGGGACAGGGTAACGGCTACACCTTC. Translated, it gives CASSEYPGQGNGYTF.

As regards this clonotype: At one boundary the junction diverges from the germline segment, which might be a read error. CDR3 sequence: CASSGGGLAGSSIDTQYF. The DNA for the CDR3 is TGCGCCAGCAGCGGGGGTGGACTAGCGGGATCTAGCATAGATACGCAGTATTTT. J is TRBJ2-3 and V is TRBV5-1; the match to TRBD2 covers 12 bases. This CDR3 contains 18 residues. CDR1 is SGHRS, CDR2 YFSETQ, per germline. Drawing the rest from reference TRBV5-1 and TRBJ2-3, the complete variable domain is KAGVTQTPRYLIKTRGQQVTLSCSPISGHRSVSWYQQTPGQGLQFLFEYFSETQRNKGNFPGRFSGRQFSNSRSEMNVSTLELGDSALYLCASSGGGLAGSSIDTQYFGPGTRLTVL.

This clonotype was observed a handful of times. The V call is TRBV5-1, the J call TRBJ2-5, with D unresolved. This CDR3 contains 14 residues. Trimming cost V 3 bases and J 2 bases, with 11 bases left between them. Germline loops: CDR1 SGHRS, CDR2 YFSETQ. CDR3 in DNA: TGCGCCAGCAGCTCTACGATCGGGCAAGAGACCCAGTACTTC. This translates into CASSSTIGQETQYF.

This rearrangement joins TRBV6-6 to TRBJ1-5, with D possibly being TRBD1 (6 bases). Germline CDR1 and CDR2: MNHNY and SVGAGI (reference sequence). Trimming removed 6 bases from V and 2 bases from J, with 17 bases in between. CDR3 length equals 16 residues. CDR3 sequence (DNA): TGTGCCAGCAGCCCACCATCCGGGGGCGGCAATCAGCCCCAGCATTTT. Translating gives CASSPPSGGGNQPQHF.

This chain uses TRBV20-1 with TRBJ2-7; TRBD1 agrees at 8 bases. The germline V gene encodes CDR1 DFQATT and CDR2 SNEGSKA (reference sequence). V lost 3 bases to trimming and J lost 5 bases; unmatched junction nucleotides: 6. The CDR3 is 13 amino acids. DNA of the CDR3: TGCAGTGCTAGTCTCGGACAGGGTGACGAGCAGTACTTC. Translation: CSASLGQGDEQYF.

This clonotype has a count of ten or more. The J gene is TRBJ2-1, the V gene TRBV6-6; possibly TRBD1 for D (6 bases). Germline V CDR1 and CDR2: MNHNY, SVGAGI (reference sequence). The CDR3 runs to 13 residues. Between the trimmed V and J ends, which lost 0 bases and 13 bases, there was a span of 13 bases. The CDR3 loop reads CASSYSKSDSQFF. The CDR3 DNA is TGTGCCAGCAGTTACTCGAAATCGGACAGTCAGTTCTTC.

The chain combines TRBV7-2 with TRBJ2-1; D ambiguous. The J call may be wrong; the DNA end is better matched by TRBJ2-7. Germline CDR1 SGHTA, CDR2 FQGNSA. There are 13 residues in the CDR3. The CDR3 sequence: CASSSQAGYEQYF. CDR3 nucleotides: TGTGCCAGCAGCTCCCAGGCTGGCTACGAGCAGTACTTC.

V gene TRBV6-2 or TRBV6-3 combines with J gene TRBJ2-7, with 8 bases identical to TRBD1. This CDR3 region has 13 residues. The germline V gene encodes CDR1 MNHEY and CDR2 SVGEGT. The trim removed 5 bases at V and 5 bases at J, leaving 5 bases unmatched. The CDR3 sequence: CASSRQGNHEQYF. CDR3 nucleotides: TGTGCCAGCAGTCGACAGGGGAACCACGAGCAGTACTTC.

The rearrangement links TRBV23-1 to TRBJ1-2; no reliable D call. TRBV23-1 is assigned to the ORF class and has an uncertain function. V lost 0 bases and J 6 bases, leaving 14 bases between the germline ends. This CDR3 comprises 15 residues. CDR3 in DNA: TGCGCCAGCAGTCAATCAAGGGTTAGTGGCAATGGCTACACCTTC. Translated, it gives CASSQSRVSGNGYTF.

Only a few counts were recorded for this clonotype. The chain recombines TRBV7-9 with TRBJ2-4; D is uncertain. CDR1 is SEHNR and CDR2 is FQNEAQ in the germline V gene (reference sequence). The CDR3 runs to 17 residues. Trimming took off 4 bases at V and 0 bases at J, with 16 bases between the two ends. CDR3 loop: CASSYGLANLAKNIQYF. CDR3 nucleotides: TGTGCCAGCAGCTACGGTTTGGCTAATCTAGCCAAAAACATTCAGTACTTC.

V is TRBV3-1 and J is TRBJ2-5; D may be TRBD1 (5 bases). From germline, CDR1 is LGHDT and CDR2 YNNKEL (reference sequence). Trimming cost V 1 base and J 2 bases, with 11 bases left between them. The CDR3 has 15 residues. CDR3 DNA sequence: TGTGCCAGCAGCCAAGTGTTGACAGCTCAAGAGACCCAGTACTTC. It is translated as CASSQVLTAQETQYF.

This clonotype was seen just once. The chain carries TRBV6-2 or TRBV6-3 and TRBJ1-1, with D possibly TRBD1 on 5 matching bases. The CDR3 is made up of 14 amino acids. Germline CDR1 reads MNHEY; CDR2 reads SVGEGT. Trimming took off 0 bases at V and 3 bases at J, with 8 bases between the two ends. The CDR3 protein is CASSYSTADTEAFF. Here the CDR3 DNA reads TGTGCCAGCAGTTACTCGACAGCGGACACTGAAGCTTTCTTT.

This CDR3 reads CASSTRRQGGETQYF. In DNA form, the CDR3 reads TGTGCCAGCAGCACCCGCAGACAGGGGGGGGAGACCCAGTACTTC. The chain employs TRBV7-2 and TRBJ2-5, with 9 bases fitting TRBD1. The CDR3 spans 15 residues. The junction had 9 bases not matched to a gene; V was cut back by 5 bases and J by 5 bases. Germline CDR1 and CDR2: SGHTA and FQGNSA.

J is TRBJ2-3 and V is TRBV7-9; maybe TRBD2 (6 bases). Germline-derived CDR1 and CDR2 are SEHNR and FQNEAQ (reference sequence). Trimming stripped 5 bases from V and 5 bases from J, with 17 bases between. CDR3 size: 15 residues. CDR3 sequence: CASSRTGGSGDTQYF. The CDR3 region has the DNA TGTGCCAGCAGCCGAACCGGGGGTAGTGGAGATACGCAGTATTTT.

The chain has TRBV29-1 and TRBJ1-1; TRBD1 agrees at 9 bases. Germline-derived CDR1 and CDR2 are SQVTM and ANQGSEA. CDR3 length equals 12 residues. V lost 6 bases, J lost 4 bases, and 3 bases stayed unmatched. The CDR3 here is CSVDRGSTEAFF. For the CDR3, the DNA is TGCAGCGTGGACAGGGGAAGCACTGAAGCTTTCTTT.

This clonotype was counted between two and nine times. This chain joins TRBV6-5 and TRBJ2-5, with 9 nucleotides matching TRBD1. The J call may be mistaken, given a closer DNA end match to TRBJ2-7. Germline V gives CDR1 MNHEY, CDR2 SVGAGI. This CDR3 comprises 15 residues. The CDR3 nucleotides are TGTGCCAGCAGTTACCCCGGGACAGGGTCTCACGAGCAGTACTTC. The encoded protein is CASSYPGTGSHEQYF.